The source of this T cell receptor beta chain is a study of blood T cell repertoires in COVID-19. Assay used: immunoSEQ multiplex PCR; TCRdb lists only in-frame clones, some missing. The table has 250,000 to 350,000 clones, approximately 83% seen once. This CDR3 is 12 amino acids long. The TCR originated in a woman under 40 who had recovered from COVID-19. Sequencing was carried out using PBMCs or T cells enriched from blood (not recorded which). The chain joins TRBV21-1 to TRBJ2-5; the D call in the table, TRBD1, was not verified against the DNA. TRBV21-1 is reported as a pseudogene. CDR3 DNA: TGTGCCATCCTACAGGGACAAGAGACCCAGTACTTC. Translated: CAILQGQETQYF.